This TCR beta chain originates from a study of blood T cell repertoires in COVID-19. Study at large: Acute and convalescent COVID-19 samples came from the United States, Italy and Spain. Sources were T cells, B-cell-depleted T cells, or PBMCs; the material itself was cDNA or gDNA.

This clone was observed a handful of times. Original processing methods: It was from reference gene primer amplification that nucleated cell counts were estimated. The assay was immunoSEQ multiplex PCR, and TCRdb's table has in-frame clones only and misses some. D and trimming were read from the DNA, whereas the V and J calls and clone size are those reported in that table. The data show about 410,000 clones, roughly 90% seen once. The V gene lost 7 bases and the J gene lost 0 bases, with 11 bases spanning the gap. Germline V lookup: CDR1 SGHRS, CDR2 YFSETQ. CDR3 length: 13 amino acids. The sequence came from a woman younger than 45 with active or convalescent COVID-19. Sequenced sample: peripheral blood. The V call is TRBV5-1, the J call TRBJ2-7, with D tentatively TRBD2 (5 bases). CDR3 residues: CASSGEGSYEQYF. DNA for the CDR3: TGCGCCAGCTCAGGAGAGGGCTCCTACGAGCAGTACTTC. Drawing the rest from reference TRBV5-1 and TRBJ2-7, the complete variable domain is KAGVTQTPRYLIKTRGQQVTLSCSPISGHRSVSWYQQTPGQGLQFLFEYFSETQRNKGNFPGRFSGRQFSNSRSEMNVSTLELGDSALYLCASSGEGSYEQYFGPGTRLTVT.